This is a list of T cell receptor beta chains from one sample in a study of OX40 agonist ivuxolimab in advanced cancers. Clones were read by immunoSEQ multiplex PCR, and TCRdb kept only the in-frame ones, dropping some. This sample yields around 60,000 clones, of which roughly 90% are seen a single time; 2.8% belongs to the top ten. Sequenced here: CD4+ or CD8+ T cells sorted from blood, sampled in a trial of the OX40 agonist ivuxolimab. The receptor set was obtained from an adult with an advanced solid tumor such as melanoma, head and neck, liver or kidney cancer. Both conserved end residues are part of each CDR3. The D gene is left open where the match is weak. Clone size, where shown, is once, few, many, or a class for clones that have expanded.

v_call: TRBV11-3; clone_size: NA; j_call: TRBJ2-1; cdr3_length: 16; d_call: TRBD2; cdr3_aa: CASSLGGLADQSYLFF; cdr3_nt: TGTGCCAGCAGCTTAGGGGGACTAGCGGACCAATCATACCTGTTCTTC
v_call: TRBV7-9; clone_size: NA; j_call: TRBJ1-4; cdr3_length: 17; d_call: NA; cdr3_aa: CASITEGGAATNEKLFF; cdr3_nt: TGTGCCAGCATCACCGAGGGGGGGGCCGCAACTAATGAAAAACTGTTTTTT
v_call: TRBV15; clone_size: NA; j_call: TRBJ1-5; cdr3_length: 9; d_call: NA; cdr3_aa: CARNQPQHF; cdr3_nt: TGTGCCAGGAATCAGCCCCAGCATTTT
v_call: TRBV6-1; clone_size: NA; j_call: TRBJ2-6; cdr3_length: 14; d_call: NA; cdr3_aa: CASSATTGANVLTF; cdr3_nt: TGTGCCAGCAGTGCCACGACTGGGGCCAACGTCCTGACTTTC
v_call: TRBV7-3; clone_size: NA; j_call: TRBJ1-2; cdr3_length: 13; d_call: TRBD1; cdr3_aa: CASSPHGQDGYTF; cdr3_nt: TGTGCCAGCAGCCCGCACGGACAGGATGGCTACACCTTC
v_call: TRBV6-6; clone_size: few; j_call: TRBJ2-4; cdr3_length: 13; d_call: NA; cdr3_aa: CASTPRPIGIQYF; cdr3_nt: TGTGCCAGCACCCCCCGGCCGATAGGCATTCAGTACTTC
v_call: TRBV27; clone_size: once; j_call: TRBJ1-5; cdr3_length: 16; d_call: NA; cdr3_aa: CASSLSGRLSNQPQHF; cdr3_nt: TGTGCCAGCAGTTTATCTGGTCGGCTTAGCAATCAGCCCCAGCATTTT
v_call: TRBV7-8; clone_size: NA; j_call: TRBJ2-6; cdr3_length: 19; d_call: TRBD1; cdr3_aa: CASSWPTGQGRAGANVLTF; cdr3_nt: TGTGCCAGCAGCTGGCCGACGGGACAGGGGAGGGCTGGGGCCAACGTCCTGACTTTC
v_call: TRBV6-1; clone_size: once; j_call: TRBJ2-6; cdr3_length: 15; d_call: NA; cdr3_aa: CARQAGSSGANVLTF; cdr3_nt: TGTGCCAGACAAGCGGGCAGCTCTGGGGCCAACGTCCTGACTTTC
v_call: TRBV16; clone_size: once; j_call: TRBJ1-5; cdr3_length: 14; d_call: NA; cdr3_aa: CASSQLGAGQPQHF; cdr3_nt: TGTGCCAGCAGCCAATTGGGGGCGGGACAGCCCCAGCATTTT
v_call: TRBV5-4; clone_size: NA; j_call: TRBJ2-5; cdr3_length: 15; d_call: TRBD2; cdr3_aa: CASSDTSGVQETQYF; cdr3_nt: TGTGCCAGCAGCGACACTAGCGGGGTACAAGAGACCCAGTACTTC
v_call: TRBV19; clone_size: NA; j_call: TRBJ1-2; cdr3_length: 15; d_call: TRBD1; cdr3_aa: CASSIGQGGNYGYTF; cdr3_nt: TGTGCCAGTAGTATAGGACAGGGGGGTAACTATGGCTACACCTTC
v_call: TRBV5-1; clone_size: NA; j_call: TRBJ2-3; cdr3_length: 14; d_call: TRBD1; cdr3_aa: CASSGQGPTDTQYF; cdr3_nt: TGCGCCAGCAGCGGACAGGGCCCCACAGATACGCAGTATTTT
v_call: TRBV30; clone_size: once; j_call: TRBJ2-7; cdr3_length: 13; d_call: NA; cdr3_aa: CAWSQDSSYEQYF; cdr3_nt: TGTGCCTGGAGTCAGGACAGTTCCTACGAGCAGTACTTC
v_call: TRBV29-1; clone_size: NA; j_call: TRBJ2-5; cdr3_length: 13; d_call: NA; cdr3_aa: CSGLQRYQETQYF; cdr3_nt: TGCAGCGGTCTGCAGAGATACCAAGAGACCCAGTACTTC
v_call: TRBV18; clone_size: NA; j_call: TRBJ2-5; cdr3_length: 16; d_call: TRBD2; cdr3_aa: CASSPLAGRGEETQYF; cdr3_nt: TGTGCCAGCTCACCTCTAGCGGGAAGGGGTGAGGAGACCCAGTACTTC
v_call: TRBV7-2; clone_size: NA; j_call: TRBJ1-2; cdr3_length: 13; d_call: NA; cdr3_aa: CASSFSSDYGYTF; cdr3_nt: TGTGCCAGCAGCTTCTCCAGCGACTATGGCTACACCTTC
v_call: TRBV11-1; clone_size: NA; j_call: TRBJ2-2; cdr3_length: 16; d_call: TRBD1; cdr3_aa: CASSSRQGINTGELFF; cdr3_nt: TGTGCCAGCAGCTCTCGACAGGGGATAAACACCGGGGAGCTGTTTTTT
v_call: TRBV16; clone_size: few; j_call: TRBJ2-1; cdr3_length: 13; d_call: NA; cdr3_aa: CASSGGGANEQFF; cdr3_nt: TGTGCCAGCAGCGGCGGCGGGGCCAATGAGCAGTTCTTC
v_call: TRBV30; clone_size: NA; j_call: TRBJ1-4; cdr3_length: 14; d_call: TRBD1; cdr3_aa: CAWGSGTGNEKLFF; cdr3_nt: TGTGCCTGGGGTTCCGGGACAGGGAATGAAAAACTGTTTTTT
v_call: TRBV6-6; clone_size: NA; j_call: TRBJ1-2; cdr3_length: 13; d_call: NA; cdr3_aa: CASGQGINYGYTF; cdr3_nt: TGTGCCAGCGGGCAGGGGATAAACTATGGCTACACCTTC
v_call: TRBV7-9; clone_size: few; j_call: TRBJ2-3; cdr3_length: 13; d_call: NA; cdr3_aa: CASSSQGADTQYF; cdr3_nt: TGTGCCAGCAGCTCCCAAGGGGCAGATACGCAGTATTTT
v_call: TRBV6-4; clone_size: once; j_call: TRBJ2-3; cdr3_length: 13; d_call: TRBD1; cdr3_aa: CASSQGVADTQYF; cdr3_nt: TGTGCCAGCAGCCAGGGGGTTGCAGATACGCAGTATTTT
v_call: TRBV19; clone_size: NA; j_call: TRBJ2-1; cdr3_length: 15; d_call: TRBD2; cdr3_aa: CASSIRSGRRNEQFF; cdr3_nt: TGTGCCAGTAGTATTAGGAGCGGGAGACGTAATGAGCAGTTCTTC
v_call: TRBV6-5; clone_size: NA; j_call: TRBJ2-7; cdr3_length: 13; d_call: TRBD1; cdr3_aa: CASSRDRGYEQYF; cdr3_nt: TGTGCCAGCAGCCGGGACAGGGGCTACGAGCAGTACTTC
v_call: TRBV9; clone_size: NA; j_call: TRBJ1-3; cdr3_length: 12; d_call: NA; cdr3_aa: CASSSQGNTIYF; cdr3_nt: TGTGCCAGCAGCTCCCAGGGAAACACCATATATTTT
v_call: TRBV18; clone_size: NA; j_call: TRBJ1-3; cdr3_length: 15; d_call: NA; cdr3_aa: CASSPREDSGNTIYF; cdr3_nt: TGTGCCAGCTCACCAAGGGAGGACTCTGGAAACACCATATATTTT
v_call: TRBV5-8; clone_size: NA; j_call: TRBJ2-7; cdr3_length: 14; d_call: NA; cdr3_aa: CASSLSGGSYEQYF; cdr3_nt: TGTGCCAGCAGCCTGAGCGGAGGCTCCTACGAGCAGTACTTC
v_call: TRBV5-6; clone_size: NA; j_call: TRBJ1-1; cdr3_length: 13; d_call: NA; cdr3_aa: CASSLGELIEAFF; cdr3_nt: TGTGCCAGCAGCCTTGGCGAGCTCATTGAAGCTTTCTTT
v_call: TRBV5-6; clone_size: NA; j_call: TRBJ2-5; cdr3_length: 13; d_call: NA; cdr3_aa: CASSLGIWRGQYF; cdr3_nt: TGTGCCAGCAGCTTGGGGATATGGCGGGGCCAGTACTTC
v_call: TRBV28; clone_size: NA; j_call: TRBJ2-7; cdr3_length: 15; d_call: TRBD2; cdr3_aa: CASRRSGTSGYEQYF; cdr3_nt: TGTGCCAGCAGGCGTTCCGGGACTAGCGGCTACGAGCAGTACTTC